The 5 T cell receptor beta chains given below trace back to one sample, sequenced in a study of OX40 agonist ivuxolimab in advanced cancers. This table comes from immunoSEQ multiplex PCR, and its TCRdb copy is limited to in-frame clones, with some not included. Among roughly 68,000 clones, roughly 87% were seen once, and the ten largest hold roughly 4.2%. The source was CD4+ or CD8+ T cells sorted from blood, collected in a trial of the OX40 agonist ivuxolimab. The origin of the receptors is an adult with an advanced solid tumor such as melanoma, head and neck, liver or kidney cancer.

V and J are TRBV5-8 and TRBJ1-2; D remains ambiguous. This CDR3 has 13 residues. The V gene lost 4 bases and the J gene lost 9 bases, with 16 bases spanning the gap. The germline V gene has CDR1 SGHTS and CDR2 YDEGEE. Here the CDR3 DNA reads TGTGCCAGCAGCCCAAGGGTTATGGTGAGCTACACCTTC. Its translation: CASSPRVMVSYTF.

V gene TRBV5-4 combines with J gene TRBJ2-6, with a weak D call TRBD1 (5 bases). Between the trimmed V and J ends, which lost 3 bases and 0 bases, there was a span of 13 bases. In germline, CDR1 is SGHNT, CDR2 YYREEE (reference sequence). CDR3 length: 17 amino acids. The CDR3 loop reads CASSSQPGSSGANVLTF. As DNA, the CDR3 is TGTGCCAGCAGCTCCCAGCCAGGGTCCTCTGGGGCCAACGTCCTGACTTTC. The variable domain in full, completed from reference TRBV5-4 and TRBJ2-6, reads ETGVTQSPTHLIKTRGQQVTLRCSSQSGHNTVSWYQQALGQGPQFIFQYYREEENGRGNFPPRFSGLQFPNYSSELNVNALELDDSALYLCASSSQPGSSGANVLTFGAGSRLTVL.

Only one count was recorded for this clone. This chain links TRBV28 with TRBJ1-4, with 7 bases lining up with TRBD1. This CDR3 has 14 residues. V lost 6 bases to trimming and J lost 7 bases; unmatched junction nucleotides: 8. The V gene's germline CDR1 is MDHEN and CDR2 SYDVKM. The CDR3 nucleotides are TGTGCCAGCAGGCTTCAGGGGGTCGTTGAAAAACTGTTTTTT. It translates to CASRLQGVVEKLFF.

This chain joins TRBV28 and TRBJ1-3; no clear D. The CDR3 sequence is 12 residues long. V gave up 5 bases and J gave up 0 bases, with 2 bases separating them. Germline lookup yields CDR1 MDHEN and CDR2 SYDVKM. CDR3 sequence reads: CASSNSGNTIYF. CDR3 in DNA: TGTGCCAGCAGTAACTCTGGAAACACCATATATTTT.

The rearrangement uses TRBV7-2 and TRBJ1-2; weak D call: TRBD1 (5 bases). Trimming shortened V by 10 bases and J by 7 bases, and 19 bases separated the two germline ends. Looked up from germline, CDR1 is SGHTA and CDR2 is FQGNSA. The length of the CDR3 is 13 residues. CDR3 nucleotides: TGTGCCACCGGGGGGTTGGCAGGGACTGGCTACACCTTC. Its protein is CATGGLAGTGYTF.